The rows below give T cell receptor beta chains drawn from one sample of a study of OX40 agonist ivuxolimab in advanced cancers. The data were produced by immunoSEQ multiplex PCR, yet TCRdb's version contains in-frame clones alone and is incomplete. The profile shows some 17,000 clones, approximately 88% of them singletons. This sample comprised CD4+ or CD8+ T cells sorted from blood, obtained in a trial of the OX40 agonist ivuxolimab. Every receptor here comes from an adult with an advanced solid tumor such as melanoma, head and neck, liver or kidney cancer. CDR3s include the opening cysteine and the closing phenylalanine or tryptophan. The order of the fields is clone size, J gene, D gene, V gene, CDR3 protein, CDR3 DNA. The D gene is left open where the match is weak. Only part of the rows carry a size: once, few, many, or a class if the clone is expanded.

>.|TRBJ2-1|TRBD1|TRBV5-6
CASSWDSLSYNEQFF
TGTGCCAGCAGCTGGGACAGCCTCTCTTACAATGAGCAGTTCTTC
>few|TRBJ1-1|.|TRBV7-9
CASKPEAFF
TGTGCCAGCAAGCCTGAAGCTTTCTTT
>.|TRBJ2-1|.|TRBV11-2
CASQRVNEQFF
TGTGCCAGCCAGAGGGTCAATGAGCAGTTCTTC
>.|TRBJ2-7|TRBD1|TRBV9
CASSVGQGGYEQYF
TGTGCCAGCAGCGTAGGACAGGGTGGGTACGAGCAGTACTTC
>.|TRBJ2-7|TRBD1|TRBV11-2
CASSGPGQGISYEQYF
TGTGCCAGCAGCGGACCGGGACAGGGGATTTCGTACGAGCAGTACTTC
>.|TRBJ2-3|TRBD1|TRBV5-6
CASSLDFRQGADTQYF
TGTGCCAGCAGCTTGGACTTCAGGCAGGGGGCGGATACGCAGTATTTT
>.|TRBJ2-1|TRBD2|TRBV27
CASSLSLAGGFDNEQFF
TGTGCCAGCAGTTTATCGCTAGCGGGAGGGTTCGACAATGAGCAGTTCTTC
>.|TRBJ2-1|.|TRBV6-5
CASSYGAGSYNEQFF
TGTGCCAGCAGTTACGGGGCGGGGAGCTACAATGAGCAGTTCTTC
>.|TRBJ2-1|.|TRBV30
CAWSDNEQFF
TGTGCCTGGAGCGACAATGAGCAGTTCTTC
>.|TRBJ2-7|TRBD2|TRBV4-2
CASSPAGGYEQYF
TGTGCCAGCAGCCCTGCGGGAGGTTACGAGCAGTACTTC
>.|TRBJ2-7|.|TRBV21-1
CASSKANEQYF
TGTGCCAGCAGCAAAGCAAACGAGCAGTACTTC
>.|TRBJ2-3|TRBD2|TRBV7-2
CASSLPERLAGSTDTQYF
TGTGCCAGCAGCTTACCGGAGCGACTAGCGGGTTCCACAGATACGCAGTATTTT
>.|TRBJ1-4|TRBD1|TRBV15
CATSRGLSETGNEKLFF
TGTGCCACCAGCAGAGGCTTGAGCGAGACAGGGAATGAAAAACTGTTTTTT
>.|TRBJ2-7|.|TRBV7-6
CASSLRGARAYEQYF
TGTGCCAGCAGCTTACGGGGGGCCAGGGCCTACGAGCAGTACTTC
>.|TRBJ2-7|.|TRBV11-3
CASSPTRGDSPYEQYF
TGTGCCAGCAGCCCAACGAGGGGGGACAGCCCCTACGAGCAGTACTTC
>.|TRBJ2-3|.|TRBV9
CASSVVGDTQYF
TGTGCCAGCAGCGTAGTTGGAGATACGCAGTATTTT
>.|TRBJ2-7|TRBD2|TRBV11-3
CASSLGATYLAEYLYEQYF
TGTGCCAGCAGCCTTGGGGCTACTTATCTAGCGGAGTATCTCTACGAGCAGTACTTC
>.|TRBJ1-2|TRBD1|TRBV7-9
CASRQREGAYGYTF
TGTGCCAGCCGACAGAGGGAGGGGGCATATGGCTACACCTTC
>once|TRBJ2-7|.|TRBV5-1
CASSPWTGYEQYF
TGCGCCAGCAGTCCCTGGACCGGCTACGAGCAGTACTTC
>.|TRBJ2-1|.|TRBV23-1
CASSQDTGPTSSYNEQFF
TGCGCCAGCAGTCAAGATACAGGACCTACTAGCTCCTACAATGAGCAGTTCTTC
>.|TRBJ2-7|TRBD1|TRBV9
CASSATGTGFYEQYF
TGTGCCAGCAGCGCAACCGGGACAGGGTTCTACGAGCAGTACTTC
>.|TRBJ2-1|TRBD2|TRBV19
CASSETMGLAVLEQFF
TGTGCCAGTAGCGAGACAATGGGACTAGCGGTCCTTGAGCAGTTCTTC
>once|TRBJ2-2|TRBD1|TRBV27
CASSPGQGYAGELFF
TGTGCCAGCAGTCCGGGACAGGGGTATGCCGGGGAGCTGTTTTTT
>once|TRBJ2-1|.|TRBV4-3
CASSQDSDSYNEQFF
TGCGCCAGCAGCCAAGATTCAGACTCCTACAATGAGCAGTTCTTC
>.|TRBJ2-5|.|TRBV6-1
CASSEMMGQQETQYF
TGTGCCAGCAGTGAAATGATGGGACAACAAGAGACCCAGTACTTC
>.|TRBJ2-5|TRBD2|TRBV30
CAWSGTSGGYQETQYF
TGTGCCTGGAGCGGGACTAGCGGGGGGTACCAAGAGACCCAGTACTTC
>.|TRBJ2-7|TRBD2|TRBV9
CASSVGGLARPYEQYF
TGTGCCAGCAGCGTAGGAGGACTAGCGAGACCCTACGAGCAGTACTTC
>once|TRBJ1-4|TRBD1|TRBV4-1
CASSQAGTGRVSNEKLFF
TGCGCCAGCAGCCAAGCCGGGACAGGGAGGGTCTCTAATGAAAAACTGTTTTTT
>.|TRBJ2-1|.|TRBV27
CASSLTEYNEQFF
TGTGCCAGCAGTTTAACCGAGTACAATGAGCAGTTCTTC
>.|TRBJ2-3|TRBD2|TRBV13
CASSSQLAGAGTDTQYF
TGTGCCAGCAGTTCACAATTAGCGGGAGCGGGCACAGATACGCAGTATTTT
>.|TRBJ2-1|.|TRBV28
CASTWDNEQFF
TGTGCCAGCACTTGGGACAATGAGCAGTTCTTC
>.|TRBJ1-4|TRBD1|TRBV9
CASSATPGTVEEKLFF
TGTGCCAGCAGCGCAACCCCCGGGACAGTAGAAGAAAAACTGTTTTTT
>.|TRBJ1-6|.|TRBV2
CASSEGWGAYNSPLHF
TGTGCCAGCAGTGAAGGGTGGGGGGCCTATAATTCACCCCTCCACTTT
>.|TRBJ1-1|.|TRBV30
CAWSVHEGVTEAFF
TGTGCCTGGAGTGTACACGAGGGGGTAACTGAAGCTTTCTTT
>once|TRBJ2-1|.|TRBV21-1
CASSKEWGEDRNEQFF
TGTGCCAGCAGCAAAGAATGGGGTGAGGATCGCAATGAGCAGTTCTTC